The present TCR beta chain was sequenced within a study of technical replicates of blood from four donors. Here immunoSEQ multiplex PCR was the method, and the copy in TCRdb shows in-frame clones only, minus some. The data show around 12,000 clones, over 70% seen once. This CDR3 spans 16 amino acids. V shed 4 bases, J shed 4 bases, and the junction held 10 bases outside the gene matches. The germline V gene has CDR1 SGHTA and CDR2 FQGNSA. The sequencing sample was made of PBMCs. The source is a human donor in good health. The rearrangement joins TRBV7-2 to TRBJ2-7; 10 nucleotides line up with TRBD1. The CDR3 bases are TGTGCCAGCAGCTCGGATTCGACAGGGGGCTTGTACGAGCAGTACTTC. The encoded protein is CASSSDSTGGLYEQYF.